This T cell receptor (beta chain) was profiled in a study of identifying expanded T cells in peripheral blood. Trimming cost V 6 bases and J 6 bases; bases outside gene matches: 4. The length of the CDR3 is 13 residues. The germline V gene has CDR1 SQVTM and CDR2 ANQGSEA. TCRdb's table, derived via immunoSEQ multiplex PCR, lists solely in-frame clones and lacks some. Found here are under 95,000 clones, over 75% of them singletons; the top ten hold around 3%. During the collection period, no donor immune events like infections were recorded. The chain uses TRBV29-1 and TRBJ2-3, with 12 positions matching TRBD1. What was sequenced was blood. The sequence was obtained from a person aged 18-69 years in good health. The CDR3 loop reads CSVPGQGADTQYF. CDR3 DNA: TGCAGCGTCCCGGGACAGGGGGCCGATACGCAGTATTTT.